Below, 18 T cell receptor beta chains from the same sample are listed, as sequenced in a study of cytomegalovirus exposure and HLA in healthy donors. PCR amplification relied on 60 Vbeta primers (plus 13 Jbeta primers). The repertoire was sequenced with immunoSEQ multiplex PCR; TCRdb's copy has only in-frame clones and lacks some. The data contain about 120,000 clones, around three quarters of them singletons. Specimen: PBMCs. Receptor source: a man aged 25-45 years in good health and CMV-seronegative.

The chain links TRBV5-1 to TRBJ1-4; 10 bases align to TRBD1. From germline, CDR1 is SGHRS and CDR2 YFSETQ. The CDR3 consists of 18 residues. The V segment lost 4 bases and the J segment 0 bases; nucleotides outside the gene matches: 9. The CDR3 nucleotides are TGCGCCAGCAGCCCCTCGGACAGGGGGTCGGCAACTAATGAAAAACTGTTTTTT. Its protein product is CASSPSDRGSATNEKLFF.

This sequence joins TRBV9 and TRBJ2-1; D remains unclear. The CDR3 has 13 residues. The germline V and J ends were trimmed by 0 bases and 6 bases, with 7 bases remaining between them. Germline V CDR1 and CDR2: SGDLS, YYNGEE. As DNA, the CDR3 is TGTGCCAGCAGCGTAGTCTCGCGCAATGAGCAGTTCTTC. Amino acids: CASSVVSRNEQFF.

This CDR3 reads CASSTGTSGKNEQFF. CDR3 nucleotide sequence: TGTGCCAGCAGTACCGGGACTAGCGGAAAGAATGAGCAGTTCTTC. V usage is TRBV27 and J usage is TRBJ2-1; 11 bases are shared with TRBD2. In germline, CDR1 is MNHEY, CDR2 SMNVEV (reference sequence). The ends lost 5 bases at V and 7 bases at J; junction bases unmatched: 7. The CDR3 runs to 15 residues.

The table lists this clone with a count of one. The chain recombines TRBV6-5 with TRBJ2-7; D is uncertain. CDR1 and CDR2 (germline): MNHEY, SVGAGI. There are 15 residues in the CDR3. With 2 bases removed from V and 3 bases from J, the gap between germline ends came to 14 bases. The CDR3 is CASSYAATEGYEQYF. The CDR3 DNA sequence: TGTGCCAGCAGTTACGCGGCGACCGAAGGCTACGAGCAGTACTTC.

The V and J genes are TRBV7-2 and TRBJ1-4; D remains ambiguous. Germline V CDR1 and CDR2: SGHTA, FQGNSA. V was trimmed by 2 bases and J by 3 bases, leaving 7 bases between them. CDR3 length: 14 amino acids. The CDR3 DNA sequence: TGTGCCAGCAGCTTAAGAGGGTCTAATGAAAAACTGTTTTTT. It yields the protein CASSLRGSNEKLFF. The whole variable domain, filled in from reference TRBV7-2 and TRBJ1-4, reads GAGVSQSPSNKVTEKGKDVELRCDPISGHTALYWYRQSLGQGLEFLIYFQGNSAPDKSGLPSDRFSAERTGGSVSTLTIQRTQQEDSAVYLCASSLRGSNEKLFFGSGTQLSVL.

This clone was counted between two and nine times. The V call is TRBV19, the J call TRBJ2-1; TRBD2 might be the D (5 bases). This CDR3 spans 14 amino acids. V was shortened by 3 bases and J by 8 bases, with 14 bases between the two germline ends. CDR1 LNHDA and CDR2 SQIVND come from the germline V gene (reference sequence). The CDR3 nucleotides are TGTGCCAGTAGTATTTGGGCTAGCCGGCATGAGCAGTTCTTC. Translation: CASSIWASRHEQFF.

The rearrangement uses TRBV21-1 and TRBJ1-1. TRBV21-1 is a pseudogene locus. The CDR3 sequence is 16 residues long. The CDR3 sequence is CASSKVGGRKNTEAFF. CDR3 bases: TGTGCCAGCAGCAAAGTGGGCGGGCGAAAGAACACTGAAGCTTTCTTT.

The CDR3 DNA follows: TGTGCCACCAGCAGAGCCCGTGCGGGAGGATTTCGAGATACGCAGTATTTT. This sequence encodes CATSRARAGGFRDTQYF. The V and J genes are TRBV15 and TRBJ2-3, with 8 bases aligning to TRBD2. The CDR3 extends over 17 amino acids. From germline, CDR1 is LNHNV and CDR2 YYDKDF (reference sequence). J lost 5 bases, V lost 1 base, and 11 bases had no gene match.

The chain recombines TRBV27 with TRBJ2-7, with D hard to call. V shed 5 bases and J shed 1 base, with 6 bases lying between them. This CDR3 contains 12 residues. The germline CDR1 and CDR2 sequences are MNHEY and SMNVEV (reference sequence). CDR3 bases: TGTGCCAGCAGTCCCCCTTCCTACGAGCAGTACTTC. Translating gives CASSPPSYEQYF.

The sample holds a few counts of this clone. V and J are TRBV27 and TRBJ1-1; weak D call: TRBD1 (5 bases). Germline assignment: CDR1 MNHEY and CDR2 SMNVEV (reference sequence). CDR3 size: 13 residues. Deletions cut 0 bases from V and 4 bases from J, with 6 bases between. CDR3 DNA: TGTGCCAGCAGTTTATCGGGGGGCACTGAAGCTTTCTTT. Translated, it gives CASSLSGGTEAFF.

This chain connects TRBV2 to TRBJ1-4; tentatively, D is TRBD1 (5 bases). V gave up 5 bases and J gave up 4 bases, with 11 bases separating them. This CDR3 is 14 amino acids long. Looked up from germline, CDR1 is SNHLY and CDR2 is FYNNEI. This CDR3 is CASSNQGNNEKLFF. CDR3 coding DNA: TGTGCCAGCAGTAACCAGGGTAATAATGAAAAACTGTTTTTT.

In the case of this clone: Within the sample, other DNA sequences also encode this same CDR3. The chain has TRBV19 and TRBJ2-5, with TRBD1 matching 10 bases. This CDR3 is built from 14 residues. The germline V gene encodes CDR1 LNHDA and CDR2 SQIVND (reference sequence). V lost 3 bases to trimming and J lost 2 bases; unmatched junction nucleotides: 0. CDR3 sequence: CASSMDRGQETQYF. CDR3 in DNA: TGTGCCAGTAGTATGGACAGGGGGCAAGAGACCCAGTACTTC.

The chain carries TRBV2 and TRBJ1-4; D not certain. V was trimmed by 6 bases and J by 0 bases, leaving 8 bases between them. The CDR3 totals 14 residues. Per the germline V gene, CDR1 is SNHLY and CDR2 is FYNNEI. The CDR3: CASRYTATNEKLFF. DNA for the CDR3: TGTGCCAGCAGGTACACCGCAACTAATGAAAAACTGTTTTTT. Using reference TRBV2 and TRBJ1-4 for the parts outside the CDR3, the full variable domain is EPEVTQTPSHQVTQMGQEVILRCVPISNHLYFYWYRQILGQKVEFLVSFYNNEISEKSEIFDDQFSVERPDGSNFTLKIRSTKLEDSAMYFCASRYTATNEKLFFGSGTQLSVL.

V usage is TRBV6-5 and J usage is TRBJ2-7; maybe TRBD2 (6 bases). Germline V gene data show CDR1 as MNHEY and CDR2 as SVGAGI. The CDR3 spans 14 residues. The V end was cut by 6 bases, the J end by 6 bases, with 18 bases between. The CDR3 sequence: CASSTGTRGCEQYF. The CDR3 nucleotides are TGTGCCAGCAGCACCGGGACTCGGGGTTGCGAGCAGTACTTC.

The sample holds one count of this clone. The CDR3 loop is CASSLRGAHEQYF. The DNA for the CDR3 is TGTGCCAGCAGTTTGCGGGGGGCCCACGAGCAGTACTTC. The chain combines TRBV27 with TRBJ2-5; 8 bases are a match to TRBD2. The last part of the DNA fits TRBJ2-7 better; the J call may be wrong. The CDR3 runs to 13 residues. CDR1 and CDR2 from the germline V gene are MNHEY and SMNVEV (reference sequence).

This chain uses TRBV7-2 with TRBJ1-2; 7 bases agree with TRBD1. V lost 5 bases and J lost 4; bases outside the gene matches: 7. Germline CDR1 reads SGHTA; CDR2 reads FQGNSA. This CDR3 region has 14 residues. The CDR3 DNA follows: TGTGCCAGCAGCGGGGGGACAGTACGCTATGGCTACACCTTC. It specifies CASSGGTVRYGYTF.

The genes are TRBV7-2 and TRBJ2-3, with D possibly matching TRBD2 (5 bases). The CDR3 covers 15 residues. Trimming stripped 1 base from V and 0 bases from J, with 8 bases between. In germline, CDR1 is SGHTA, CDR2 FQGNSA. The CDR3 DNA follows: TGTGCCAGCAGCTTAGATCGGACTAGCACAGATACGCAGTATTTT. This gives the protein CASSLDRTSTDTQYF. The full variable domain, with the rest looked up from reference TRBV7-2 and TRBJ2-3, is GAGVSQSPSNKVTEKGKDVELRCDPISGHTALYWYRQSLGQGLEFLIYFQGNSAPDKSGLPSDRFSAERTGGSVSTLTIQRTQQEDSAVYLCASSLDRTSTDTQYFGPGTRLTVL.

The chain links TRBV7-9 to TRBJ1-5, with unresolved D. The V gene's germline CDR1 is SEHNR and CDR2 FQNEAQ (reference sequence). The CDR3 covers 15 residues. Trimming removed 1 base from V and 0 bases from J, with 7 bases in between. The CDR3 region has the DNA TGTGCCAGCAGCTTAGGGCATTATAGCAATCAGCCCCAGCATTTT. Translation gives CASSLGHYSNQPQHF.